A single sample is the source of the 23 T cell receptor beta chains below, sequenced in a study of CD8 T cells in ankylosing spondylitis. TCRdb fed the 5' RACE reads into MiXCR, producing one record per CDR3 protein. Counted here are approximately 42,000 distinct CDR3 sequences, 3% to 4% occurring once; the ten biggest clones make up around 4.1%. The sequencing sample was made of blood, either unsorted or a sorted T cell fraction (not recorded which). Source of these receptors: a female donor with ankylosing spondylitis or in good health (not recorded which).

By share of the sample, this clonotype is medium-sized. This chain joins TRBV9 and TRBJ2-1, with 9 bases fitting TRBD1. J lost 2 bases, V lost 3 bases, and 0 bases had no gene match. Germline CDR1 reads SGDLS; CDR2 reads YYNGEE. The CDR3 is made up of 14 amino acids. CDR3 in amino acids: CASSGQGAYNEQFF. In DNA form, the CDR3 reads TGTGCCAGCAGCGGACAGGGGGCCTACAATGAGCAGTTCTTC.

This clonotype was seen many times. The germline gene is not matched at one end of the junction; a read error may be the cause. This chain uses TRBV9 with TRBJ1-2; no definite D call. The CDR3 consists of 13 residues. Looked up from germline, CDR1 is SGDLS and CDR2 is YYNGEE. The CDR3 spells CASSAPLNFGYTF. In DNA, the CDR3 is TGTGCCAGCAGCGCCCCCCTAAACTTTGGCTACACCTTC.

The chain uses TRBV9 and TRBJ1-2, with D perhaps TRBD1 (5 bases). The germline V gene has CDR1 SGDLS and CDR2 YYNGEE. V lost 7 bases, J lost 8 bases, and 21 bases lay in between. The CDR3 consists of 14 residues. The CDR3 loop is CASAEPGTAGGYTF. The CDR3 DNA reads as TGTGCCAGCGCCGAACCGGGGACGGCCGGGGGCTACACCTTC.

This clonotype has a count of ten or more. The chain recombines TRBV9 with TRBJ2-3, with 7 bases identical to TRBD2. The V gene end was trimmed by 0 bases and the J gene end by 0 bases; junction bases not matched to a gene: 1. CDR1 is SGDLS and CDR2 is YYNGEE in the germline V gene. CDR3 length: 15 residues. CDR3 sequence: CASSVGLASTDTQYF. CDR3 nucleotides: TGTGCCAGCAGCGTAGGACTAGCCAGCACAGATACGCAGTATTTT.

This clonotype was seen repeatedly, ten times or more. This sequence joins TRBV9 and TRBJ2-3, with D perhaps matching TRBD2 (5 bases). Germline V gene lookup returns CDR1 SGDLS and CDR2 YYNGEE. V was pared by 0 bases and J by 2 bases, with 13 bases between. This CDR3 contains 16 residues. The CDR3 DNA sequence: TGTGCCAGCAGCGTAGGAGGGAGTAAGCACACAGATACGCAGTATTTT. It translates to CASSVGGSKHTDTQYF.

This clonotype appeared many times. This sequence joins TRBV9 and TRBJ2-2; D is perhaps TRBD1 (5 bases). Germline CDR1 and CDR2: SGDLS and YYNGEE. This CDR3 comprises 15 residues. Between the trimmed V and J ends, which lost 4 bases and 4 bases, there was a span of 14 bases. CDR3 nucleotide sequence: TGTGCCAGCAGCCGGCTACAGGCTACCACCGGGGAGCTGTTTTTT. It translates to CASSRLQATTGELFF. The whole variable domain, remainder taken from reference TRBV9 and TRBJ2-2, is DSGVTQTPKHLITATGQRVTLRCSPRSGDLSVYWYQQSLDQGLQFLIQYYNGEERAKGNILERFSAQQFPDLHSELNLSSLELGDSALYFCASSRLQATTGELFFGEGSRLTVL.

This clonotype was observed many times. J is TRBJ2-3 and V is TRBV9, with D perhaps TRBD2 (7 bases). The CDR3 is 17 amino acids. Germline V gene sequence: CDR1 SGDLS, CDR2 YYNGEE. V was clipped by 3 bases and J by 3 bases, with 20 bases between them. The CDR3 loop reads CASSGSWEGGFTDTQYF. The CDR3 DNA is TGTGCCAGCAGCGGGTCGTGGGAGGGGGGGTTTACAGATACGCAGTATTTT.

The J gene is TRBJ2-5, the V gene TRBV9; no clear D gene. The germline V gene encodes CDR1 SGDLS and CDR2 YYNGEE. This CDR3 is built from 13 residues. V was clipped by 2 bases and J by 3 bases, with 8 bases between them. The CDR3 DNA is TGTGCCAGCAGCGTCCGACTGGAAGAGACCCAGTACTTC. This gives the protein CASSVRLEETQYF.

This clonotype came up many times. The rearrangement uses TRBV9 and TRBJ1-6; 10 bases match TRBD1. Germline V gives CDR1 SGDLS, CDR2 YYNGEE. V dropped 3 bases and J dropped 5; count of bases not matched to a gene: 5. The CDR3 consists of 16 residues. CDR3 amino acids: CASSGPGTGDNSPLHF. CDR3 nucleotide sequence: TGTGCCAGCAGCGGACCCGGGACAGGGGATAATTCACCCCTCCACTTT.

This clonotype was picked up many times. This chain joins TRBV9 and TRBJ1-6; D is uncertain. The germline V gene has CDR1 SGDLS and CDR2 YYNGEE. V was trimmed by 4 bases and J by 7 bases, leaving 15 bases between them. The CDR3 spans 15 residues. DNA of the CDR3: TGTGCCAGCAGCCCCCCAGGAGGTTGGAATTCACCCCTCCACTTT. Its translation is CASSPPGGWNSPLHF.

This clonotype was observed many times. V gene TRBV9 combines with J gene TRBJ1-5; D gene ambiguous. The CDR3 has 15 amino acids. CDR1 and CDR2 (germline): SGDLS, YYNGEE. V was trimmed by 4 bases and J by 5 bases, leaving 16 bases between them. CDR3 loop: CASSPTISVDQPQHF. DNA of the CDR3: TGTGCCAGCAGCCCAACAATATCGGTCGATCAGCCCCAGCATTTT.

This clonotype was detected many times. The V gene is TRBV9, the J gene TRBJ2-3; a weak D match, TRBD2 (6 bases). Trimming pared 0 bases from V and 5 bases from J, leaving 13 bases between. The CDR3 runs 15 residues. The germline gives CDR1 SGDLS, CDR2 YYNGEE. CDR3 coding DNA: TGTGCCAGCAGCGTAGCTGAGGGACTTCAAGATACGCAGTATTTT. Amino acids: CASSVAEGLQDTQYF.

This clonotype was seen ten or more times. The J gene is TRBJ1-4, the V gene TRBV9, with D uncertain. V was shortened by 3 bases and J by 0 bases, with 6 bases between the two germline ends. Germline values: CDR1 SGDLS, CDR2 YYNGEE. CDR3 length: 14 residues. CDR3 amino acids: CASSGNATNEKLFF. In nucleotides, the CDR3 is TGTGCCAGCAGCGGAAATGCAACTAATGAAAAACTGTTTTTT. Using reference TRBV9 and TRBJ1-4 for the parts outside the CDR3, the full variable domain is DSGVTQTPKHLITATGQRVTLRCSPRSGDLSVYWYQQSLDQGLQFLIQYYNGEERAKGNILERFSAQQFPDLHSELNLSSLELGDSALYFCASSGNATNEKLFFGSGTQLSVL.

This clonotype has at least ten counts. The chain links TRBV9 to TRBJ1-6; D is unresolved. Germline lookup yields CDR1 SGDLS and CDR2 YYNGEE. With 0 bases removed from V and 10 bases from J, the gap between germline ends came to 8 bases. The CDR3 spans 13 residues. CDR3: CASSVAVDSPLHF. In DNA, the CDR3 is TGTGCCAGCAGCGTAGCGGTTGACTCACCCCTCCACTTT. The full variable domain, its missing parts supplied by reference TRBV9 and TRBJ1-6, is DSGVTQTPKHLITATGQRVTLRCSPRSGDLSVYWYQQSLDQGLQFLIQYYNGEERAKGNILERFSAQQFPDLHSELNLSSLELGDSALYFCASSVAVDSPLHFGNGTRLTVT.

This clonotype came up many times. The V gene is TRBV9, the J gene TRBJ1-6; 9 bases align to TRBD1. The V gene end was trimmed by 5 bases and the J gene end by 7 bases; junction bases not matched to a gene: 7. CDR1 is SGDLS and CDR2 is YYNGEE in the germline V gene. The CDR3 has 15 residues. In DNA form, the CDR3 reads TGTGCCAGCAGTTACCCCGGGACAGGGAATTCACCCCTCCACTTT. Amino acids: CASSYPGTGNSPLHF.

This clonotype was picked up many times. The chain links TRBV9 to TRBJ2-3; 9 bases line up with TRBD1. There are 16 residues in the CDR3. Per germline, CDR1 SGDLS and CDR2 YYNGEE. V was clipped by 4 bases and J by 2 bases; unmatched bases: 8. This CDR3 reads CASSLRQGGPTDTQYF. The DNA for the CDR3 is TGTGCCAGCAGCCTTCGACAGGGGGGCCCCACAGATACGCAGTATTTT.

This clonotype was seen repeatedly, ten times or more. This chain links TRBV9 with TRBJ1-6; D is unresolved. The ends were cut back, 0 bases at V and 8 bases at J, with 9 bases in the middle. Germline assignment: CDR1 SGDLS and CDR2 YYNGEE. This CDR3 spans 14 amino acids. CDR3 in amino acids: CASSVGAADSPLHF. CDR3 DNA sequence: TGTGCCAGCAGCGTAGGTGCTGCCGATTCACCCCTCCACTTT.

This clonotype was seen many times. The gene calls are TRBV9 and TRBJ2-3; TRBD1 agrees at 7 bases. Germline CDR1 reads SGDLS; CDR2 reads YYNGEE. The CDR3 is 16 amino acids. V was clipped by 0 bases and J by 2 bases; unmatched bases: 6. CDR3 sequence: CASSVVGQTSTDTQYF. DNA of the CDR3: TGTGCCAGCAGCGTAGTGGGACAGACTTCCACAGATACGCAGTATTTT.

This clonotype was seen many times. The J gene is TRBJ1-1, the V gene TRBV9; D possibly corresponds to TRBD1 (5 bases). V gave up 3 bases and J gave up 1 base, with 19 bases separating them. The CDR3 contains 17 residues. The germline CDR1 and CDR2 sequences are SGDLS and YYNGEE. CDR3 in DNA: TGTGCCAGCAGCGGGGGGATTTTGGGTGAGAGGAACACTGAAGCTTTCTTT. Protein: CASSGGILGERNTEAFF.

This clonotype was recorded at least ten times. The chain has TRBV9 and TRBJ2-1; 13 bases agree with TRBD2. The CDR3 consists of 14 residues. CDR1 and CDR2 (germline): SGDLS, YYNGEE. J was trimmed by 13 bases and V by 3 bases; bases with no gene match: 7. CDR3 amino acids: CASSARTSGGLQFF. In DNA, the CDR3 is TGTGCCAGCAGCGCCCGGACTAGCGGGGGTTTACAGTTCTTC. The full variable domain, rest sourced from reference TRBV9 and TRBJ2-1, is DSGVTQTPKHLITATGQRVTLRCSPRSGDLSVYWYQQSLDQGLQFLIQYYNGEERAKGNILERFSAQQFPDLHSELNLSSLELGDSALYFCASSARTSGGLQFFGPGTRLTVL.

This clonotype was detected ten times or more. The chain links TRBV9 to TRBJ1-2; D gene uncertain. CDR1 SGDLS and CDR2 YYNGEE come from the germline V gene. V lost 0 bases, J lost 8 bases, and 17 bases lay in between. The length of the CDR3 is 15 residues. Written as DNA, the CDR3 is TGTGCCAGCAGCGTAGGGGCAGCCCAAGAACGCGGCTACACCTTC. Its translation: CASSVGAAQERGYTF.

Within the sample, this clonotype is medium-sized. The chain links TRBV9 to TRBJ1-3; TRBD1 agrees at 9 bases. V lost 3 bases, J lost 0 bases, and 13 bases stayed unmatched. The CDR3 totals 19 residues. Germline CDR1 reads SGDLS; CDR2 reads YYNGEE. The CDR3 protein is CASSASGTGHQISGNTIYF. CDR3 in DNA: TGTGCCAGCAGCGCCTCCGGGACAGGGCACCAAATCTCTGGAAACACCATATATTTT.

This clonotype was recorded at least ten times. The chain couples TRBV9 to TRBJ2-2; D could derive from TRBD1 or TRBD2 (6 bases each). The CDR3 contains 18 residues. The germline gives CDR1 SGDLS, CDR2 YYNGEE. Trimming left V 4 bases short and J 1 base short, with 20 bases between. The DNA of the CDR3 is TGTGCCAGCAGCATCCCTAGAGGGGGGCCGATGAACACCGGGGAGCTGTTTTTT. Its protein product is CASSIPRGGPMNTGELFF.